Shown below are 6 T cell receptor beta chains from a single sample sequenced in a study of CD8 T cells in Susac syndrome. Roughly 0.45 to 1 ug RNA was reverse transcribed with random hexamers. TCRdb used MiXCR to reprocess the immunoSEQ multiplex PCR reads, holding one entry per CDR3 protein. The data show under 95,000 distinct CDR3 sequences, approximately 95% seen once. The sequencing input was CD8+ T cells from PBMCs. All receptors derive from a human donor with Susac syndrome.

V usage is TRBV7-9 and J usage is TRBJ2-7; the D is unclear. V shed 5 bases and J shed 3 bases, with 17 bases lying between them. Looked up from germline, CDR1 is SEHNR and CDR2 is FQNEAQ (reference sequence). The CDR3 consists of 15 residues. The CDR3 sequence: CASSPPRQEVYEQYF. The CDR3 DNA reads as TGTGCCAGCAGCCCACCGAGACAAGAGGTCTACGAGCAGTACTTC. The whole variable domain, remainder taken from reference TRBV7-9 and TRBJ2-7, is DTGVSQNPRHKITKRGQNVTFRCDPISEHNRLYWYRQTLGQGPEFLTYFQNEAQLEKSRLLSDRFSAERPKGSFSTLEIQRTEQGDSAMYLCASSPPRQEVYEQYFGPGTRLTVT.

This CDR3 is CASSVQSYNEQFF. The CDR3 region has the DNA TGTGCCAGCAGCGTACAGAGTTACAATGAGCAGTTCTTC. V gene TRBV11-2 combines with J gene TRBJ2-1; D uncertain. This CDR3 is 13 amino acids long. V was pared by 5 bases and J by 4 bases, with 9 bases between. Germline values: CDR1 SGHAT, CDR2 FQNNGV.

CDR3 in DNA: TGTGCCAGCAGTGATACAGGGGGTGTCTACGAGCAGTACTTC. This translates into CASSDTGGVYEQYF. This chain links TRBV6-5 with TRBJ2-7; 8 bases line up with TRBD1. CDR3 length: 14 amino acids. From germline, CDR1 is MNHEY and CDR2 SVGAGI. The V segment lost 5 bases and the J segment 3 bases; nucleotides outside the gene matches: 6.

The V and J genes are TRBV9 and TRBJ2-7, with 11 bases fitting TRBD1. The CDR3 totals 14 residues. V dropped 4 bases and J dropped 5; count of bases not matched to a gene: 5. Germline V CDR1 and CDR2: SGDLS, YYNGEE. CDR3 DNA sequence: TGTGCCAGCAGCCCTTGGACAGGGGGCGACGAGCAGTACTTC. This sequence encodes CASSPWTGGDEQYF.

The rearrangement joins TRBV5-6 to TRBJ2-1; D not resolved. Between the trimmed V and J ends, which lost 2 bases and 8 bases, there was a span of 14 bases. The CDR3 has 14 amino acids. The germline CDR1 and CDR2 sequences are SGHDT and YYEEEE. Here the CDR3 reads CASSLSIEMDEQFF. Written as DNA, the CDR3 is TGTGCCAGCAGCTTATCTATAGAGATGGATGAGCAGTTCTTC. The whole variable domain, remainder taken from reference TRBV5-6 and TRBJ2-1, is DAGVTQSPTHLIKTRGQQVTLRCSPKSGHDTVSWYQQALGQGPQFIFQYYEEEERQRGNFPDRFSGHQFPNYSSELNVNALLLGDSALYLCASSLSIEMDEQFFGPGTRLTVL.

The gene calls are TRBV7-9 and TRBJ1-1; no clear D gene. CDR1 and CDR2 from the germline V gene are SEHNR and FQNEAQ (reference sequence). The CDR3 totals 11 residues. V lost 0 bases, J lost 7 bases, and 3 bases lay in between. This CDR3 reads CASSLADEAFF. CDR3 nucleotides: TGTGCCAGCAGCTTAGCAGATGAAGCTTTCTTT.